The rows below give T cell receptor beta chains drawn from one sample of a study of shared clonotypes between healthy human individuals. Assay used: immunoSEQ multiplex PCR; TCRdb lists only in-frame clones, some missing. This sample has roughly 2.5 million clones, with approximately 94% found just once. Material for sequencing was naive CD4+ T cells sorted from blood. These TCRs come from a man aged 18 to 30 in good health. The CDR3 runs from the conserved cysteine through the conserved F or W. A D gene is named only where the DNA matches it firmly. Clone size, where shown, is once, few, many, or a class for clones that have expanded.

cdr3_nt cdr3_aa j_call cdr3_length d_call clone_size v_call
TGTGCCAGCAGTTCCTTTCGGAGGGGCGGTAGCGGGGAAGGGTTAGATACGCAGTATTTT CASSSFRRGGSGEGLDTQYF TRBJ2-3 20 TRBD2 NA TRBV28
TGTGCCAGCAGGACAGGGGACTTCTCCTACGAGCAGTACTTC CASRTGDFSYEQYF TRBJ2-7 14 TRBD1 NA TRBV6-1
TGTGCCAGCAGCTTCACAGTAAACTCCTACGAGCAGTACTTC CASSFTVNSYEQYF TRBJ2-7 14 NA NA TRBV7-8
TGTGCCAGTAGACAGGGGGCAACGGATGGCTACACCTTC CASRQGATDGYTF TRBJ1-2 13 TRBD1 NA TRBV19
TGTGCCAGCTCACCATCTAGGTTTCCCGCCTACGAGCAGTACTTC CASSPSRFPAYEQYF TRBJ2-7 15 NA NA TRBV18
TGTGCCAGCAGCCCGGGGGTAGATACGCAGTATTTT CASSPGVDTQYF TRBJ2-3 12 NA NA TRBV7-9
TGTGCCAGCAGTGCCCTGGCGGCAGCTCCTGGAAACACCATATATTTT CASSALAAAPGNTIYF TRBJ1-3 16 NA NA TRBV28
TGTGCCAGTACCCACAGGGGCCTCGGAAACACCATATATTTT CASTHRGLGNTIYF TRBJ1-3 14 TRBD1 NA TRBV19
TGTGCCAGCAGCTTAAAGGGGACCGGTACTGAAGCTTTCTTT CASSLKGTGTEAFF TRBJ1-1 14 NA NA TRBV7-9
TGTGCCAGCAGCGCGACAGGAATTGACCGGGGCTACACCTTC CASSATGIDRGYTF TRBJ1-2 14 NA NA TRBV5-6
TGTGCCAGCAGCGAATCGCAGACCGGGGAGCTGTTTTTT CASSESQTGELFF TRBJ2-2 13 NA NA TRBV5-4
TGTGCCTGGAACTTGGGACAGGGCTACGAGCAGTACTTC CAWNLGQGYEQYF TRBJ2-7 13 TRBD1 NA TRBV30
TGTGCCAGCAGTTTCAGGCGCGATCACACTGAAGCTTTCTTT CASSFRRDHTEAFF TRBJ1-1 14 NA NA TRBV27
TGTGCCAGTAGTATAGGGCAGGTGAACACTGAAGCTTTCTTT CASSIGQVNTEAFF TRBJ1-1 14 NA NA TRBV19
TGTGCCAGCAAGCTAGCGGGGAGTTACAATGAGCAGTTCTTC CASKLAGSYNEQFF TRBJ2-1 14 TRBD2 once TRBV11-2
TGTGCCAGCTCACCCGGTATGTATACTGAAGCTTTCTTT CASSPGMYTEAFF TRBJ1-1 13 NA few TRBV18
TGCGCCAGCAGCCAAGACGAACTAGCGGTCTACGAGCAGTACTTC CASSQDELAVYEQYF TRBJ2-7 15 TRBD2 NA TRBV4-3
TGTGCCAGCAGTGTGTCCGCCGGGGAGCTGTTTTTT CASSVSAGELFF TRBJ2-2 12 NA few TRBV2
TGTGCTAGTGGTTTGGTACTTGACGGACGCAATCAGCCCCAGCATTTT CASGLVLDGRNQPQHF TRBJ1-5 16 NA NA TRBV12-5
TGCGCCAGCAGCCTCCCGCCGGCTAGCGCGACCCAGTACTTC CASSLPPASATQYF TRBJ2-5 14 NA NA TRBV4-1
TGTGCCAGCAGTTGGGCAGGGTCGAAACAGACCCAGTACTTC CASSWAGSKQTQYF TRBJ2-5 14 NA once TRBV28
TGTGCCTGGAGTGTAGTACAGGGCCTGGGGGAGACCCAGTACTTC CAWSVVQGLGETQYF TRBJ2-5 15 NA NA TRBV30
TGTGCCAGCAGCTTGGCTCGGGGGACCACTGAAGCTTTCTTT CASSLARGTTEAFF TRBJ1-1 14 NA NA TRBV5-8
TGCGCCAGCAGCTTGGGGCTGGTAGCGGGGGGTTCCTACGAGCAGTACTTC CASSLGLVAGGSYEQYF TRBJ2-7 17 TRBD2 NA TRBV5-1
TGTGCCAGCAGCGAAGGGACAGGATCCTACGAGCAGTACTTC CASSEGTGSYEQYF TRBJ2-7 14 TRBD1 NA TRBV7-3
TGCGCCAGCAGATACACGGGGGGACCCACAGATACGCAGTATTTT CASRYTGGPTDTQYF TRBJ2-3 15 TRBD2 NA TRBV10-2
TGTGCCAGCAGCCCTCTGGCGGGAGCCCTCAATGAGCAGTTCTTC CASSPLAGALNEQFF TRBJ2-1 15 TRBD2 NA TRBV7-2
TGTGCCAGCAGCTTGGATGGGTCAGCCCGGGGGGATCCCCAGCATTTT CASSLDGSARGDPQHF TRBJ1-5 16 NA NA TRBV5-4
TGTGCCAGCAGTTACGAGGGGGCTAGCAATCAGCCCCAGCATTTT CASSYEGASNQPQHF TRBJ1-5 15 TRBD1 NA TRBV6-6
TGTGCCTGGAGTGTACCGTCTGGAAACACCATATATTTT CAWSVPSGNTIYF TRBJ1-3 13 NA NA TRBV30
TGTGCCAGCAGTTACTTAGCGGGGGGCAAATCCGGGGAGCTGTTTTTT CASSYLAGGKSGELFF TRBJ2-2 16 TRBD2 NA TRBV6-5
TGTGCCTGGGATCGGGACAGGGCCTACGAGCAGTACTTC CAWDRDRAYEQYF TRBJ2-7 13 TRBD1 NA TRBV30
TGTGCCAGAAGAGAAGTCGGGACAGGGCGCCCTGAAGCTTTCTTT CARREVGTGRPEAFF TRBJ1-1 15 TRBD1 few TRBV2
TGTGCCAGCAGCTTAGACGGGGGGAGGGAGACCCAGTACTTC CASSLDGGRETQYF TRBJ2-5 14 TRBD2 NA TRBV7-2
TGTGCCAGCTCACCCACAGGGTATACTGAAGCTTTCTTT CASSPTGYTEAFF TRBJ1-1 13 NA NA TRBV18
TGCGCCAGCAGCGCGTCCTCGGGGGCTGGCACTGAAGCTTTCTTT CASSASSGAGTEAFF TRBJ1-1 15 NA NA TRBV5-1
TGTGCCAGCAGTTACGGACCTTGGGGTGGAACAGATACGCAGTATTTT CASSYGPWGGTDTQYF TRBJ2-3 16 NA NA TRBV6-5
TGTGCCAGCAGCCCTCGGGGACAGGGGGCTGAAGCTTTCTTT CASSPRGQGAEAFF TRBJ1-1 14 TRBD1 NA TRBV7-9
TGTGCCAGCAGCCTACTACTACTAGCGGGGCGAGGGGAGCTGTTTTTT CASSLLLLAGRGELFF TRBJ2-2 16 TRBD2 NA TRBV5-4
TGTGCTAGTGGTGCTCAAGCGGGAGGGATATACGAGCAGTACTTC CASGAQAGGIYEQYF TRBJ2-7 15 TRBD2 NA TRBV12-5
TGTGCCAGCAGCCGGGACAGCCCCTCTGGGGCCAACGTCCTGACTTTC CASSRDSPSGANVLTF TRBJ2-6 16 TRBD1 NA TRBV5-4
TGTGCCAGCAGCCCAGCCCCGGCAGGCCAAGAGACCCAGTACTTC CASSPAPAGQETQYF TRBJ2-5 15 NA once TRBV28
TGCAGTGCCCCCAGGGTGGGCGGCTACACCTTC CSAPRVGGYTF TRBJ1-2 11 NA NA TRBV20-1
TGTGCCAGCAGTGTAGGTCTCTCCAATGAGCAGTTCTTC CASSVGLSNEQFF TRBJ2-1 13 NA NA TRBV2
TGTGCTAGCAGCTTAGGACTAGCCTCGCAAGAGACCCAGTACTTC CASSLGLASQETQYF TRBJ2-5 15 TRBD2 NA TRBV7-7
TGTGCCAGCAGCGGACGTAATCATGAGCAGTTCTTC CASSGRNHEQFF TRBJ2-1 12 NA NA TRBV6-1